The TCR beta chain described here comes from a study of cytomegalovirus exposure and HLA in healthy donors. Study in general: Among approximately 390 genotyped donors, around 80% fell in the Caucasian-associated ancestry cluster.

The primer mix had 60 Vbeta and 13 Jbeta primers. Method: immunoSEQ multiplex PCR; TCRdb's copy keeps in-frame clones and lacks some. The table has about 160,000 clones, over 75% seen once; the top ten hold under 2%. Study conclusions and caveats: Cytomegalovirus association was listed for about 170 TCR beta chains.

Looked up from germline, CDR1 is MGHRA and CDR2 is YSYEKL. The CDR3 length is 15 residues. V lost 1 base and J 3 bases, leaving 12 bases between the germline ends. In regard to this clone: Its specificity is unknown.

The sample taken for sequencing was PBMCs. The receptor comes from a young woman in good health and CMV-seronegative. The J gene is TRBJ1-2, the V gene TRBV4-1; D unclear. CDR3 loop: CASSQVYGQDYGYTF. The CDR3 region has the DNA TGCGCCAGCAGCCAAGTTTATGGGCAGGACTATGGCTACACCTTC.